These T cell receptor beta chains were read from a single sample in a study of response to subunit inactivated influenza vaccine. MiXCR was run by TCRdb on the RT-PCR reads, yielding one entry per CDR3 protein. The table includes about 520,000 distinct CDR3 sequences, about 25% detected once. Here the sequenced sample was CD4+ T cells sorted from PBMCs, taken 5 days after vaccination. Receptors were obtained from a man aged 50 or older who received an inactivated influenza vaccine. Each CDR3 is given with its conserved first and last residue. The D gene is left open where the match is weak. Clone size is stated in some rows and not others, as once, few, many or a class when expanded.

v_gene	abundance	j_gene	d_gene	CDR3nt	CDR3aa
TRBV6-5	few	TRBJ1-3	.	TGTGCCAGCAGTTACTCGACTCGCTTCCTCTCTGGAAACACCATATATTTT	CASSYSTRFLSGNTIYF
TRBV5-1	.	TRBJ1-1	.	TGCGCCAGCAGCTTGGCTATTCGGGGGGACACTGAAGCTTTCTTT	CASSLAIRGDTEAFF
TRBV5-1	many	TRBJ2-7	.	TGCGCCAGCAGCCCGAGGGGTGGGATGTACGAGCAGTACTTC	CASSPRGGMYEQYF
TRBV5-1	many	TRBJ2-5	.	TGCGCCAGCAGCTTGTCAGGTTTAGAGACCCAGTACTTC	CASSLSGLETQYF
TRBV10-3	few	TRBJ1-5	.	TGTGCCATCGGAGGCGGTAGCAATCAGCCCCAGCATTTT	CAIGGGSNQPQHF
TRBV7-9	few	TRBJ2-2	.	TGTGCCAGCAGCTTCACGGGGCAGCAAGCCGGGGAGCTGTTTTTT	CASSFTGQQAGELFF
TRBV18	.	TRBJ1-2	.	TGTGCCAGCTCACTGACATCAAACAGAGGCTACACCTTC	CASSLTSNRGYTF
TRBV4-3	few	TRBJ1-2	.	TGCGCCAGCAGCCGTACGGGGACGGTTAACTATGGCTACACCTTC	CASSRTGTVNYGYTF
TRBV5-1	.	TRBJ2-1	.	TGCGCCAGCAGCCTGCCCGAAAGCGGGTACAATGAGCAGTTCTTC	CASSLPESGYNEQFF
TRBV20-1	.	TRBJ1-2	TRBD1	TGCAGTGCCAGAACCCTCGGCCGGACAGGGGGAAACTATGGCTACACCTTC	CSARTLGRTGGNYGYTF
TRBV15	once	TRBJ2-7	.	TGTGCCACCCGGTCGGTGGGGGTTCGCGAGCAGTACTTC	CATRSVGVREQYF
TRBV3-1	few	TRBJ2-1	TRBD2	TGTGCCAGCAGGAGCGGGAGGGGAGTCGATGAGCAGTTCTTC	CASRSGRGVDEQFF
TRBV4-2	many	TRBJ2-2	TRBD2	TGTGCCAGCAGCCCAATCCCCACTAGCGGGATCGCCGGGGAGCTGTTTTTT	CASSPIPTSGIAGELFF
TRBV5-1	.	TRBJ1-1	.	TGCGCCAGCAGCTTTGAACTGAACACTGAAGCTTTCTTT	CASSFELNTEAFF
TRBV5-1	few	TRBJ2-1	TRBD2	TGCGCCAGTACGATAGCGGGGAGCTCCTACAATGAGCAGTTCTTC	CASTIAGSSYNEQFF
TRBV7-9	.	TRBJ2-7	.	TGTGCCAGCAGCATCAACAGCGACGAGCAGTACTTC	CASSINSDEQYF
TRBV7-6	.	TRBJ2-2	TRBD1	TGTGCCAGCAGCATACAACAGGGGGTTAACACCGGGGAGCTGTTTTTT	CASSIQQGVNTGELFF
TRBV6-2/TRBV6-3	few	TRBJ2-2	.	TGTGCCAGCACCACTACCTTGAGACAGATAGTCACCGGGGAGCTGTTTTTT	CASTTTLRQIVTGELFF
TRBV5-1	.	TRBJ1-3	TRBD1	TGCGCCAGCAGCTGGGGACAGGCTGCTGGGGACACCATATATTTT	CASSWGQAAGDTIYF
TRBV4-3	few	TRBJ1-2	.	TGCGCCAGCAGCCAAGCTGTCCCGCGGGGCGCGAGCTATGGCTACACCTTC	CASSQAVPRGASYGYTF
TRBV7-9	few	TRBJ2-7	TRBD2	TGTGCCAGCAGCGGACCGGGACTAGCCTACGAGCAGTACTTC	CASSGPGLAYEQYF
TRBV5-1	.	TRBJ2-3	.	TGCGCCAGGATTGGGAATACGCAGTATTTT	CARIGNTQYF
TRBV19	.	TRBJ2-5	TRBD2	TGTGCCAGTAGTATAGATCCGGGGGGGACCCAGTACTTC	CASSIDPGGTQYF
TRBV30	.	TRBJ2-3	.	TGTGCCTGGAGTGTACTGGCTTCTAGCACAGATACGCAGTATTTT	CAWSVLASSTDTQYF
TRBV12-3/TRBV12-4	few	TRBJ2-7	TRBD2	TGTGCCAGCAGATCGCCGGGACTAGCGGGGTCCTACGAGCAGTACTTC	CASRSPGLAGSYEQYF
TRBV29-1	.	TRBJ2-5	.	TGCAGCGGCCGGGACTCCTCCCAAGAGACCCAGTACTTC	CSGRDSSQETQYF
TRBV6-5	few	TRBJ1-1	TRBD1	TGTGCCAGCAGTTACTCCAGTACAGGGGGCACTGAAGTTTTCTTT	CASSYSSTGGTEVFF
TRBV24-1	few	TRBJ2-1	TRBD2	TGTGCCACCAGTGATCCGACTAGCGGGAGCTCCTACAATGAGCAGTTCTTC	CATSDPTSGSSYNEQFF
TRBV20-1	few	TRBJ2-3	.	TGCAGTGCTAGCCTCCTTAATACGCAGTATTTT	CSASLLNTQYF
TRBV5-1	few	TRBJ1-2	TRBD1	TGCGCCAGCAGCTTGGCGGGGACAGGGAGAAGCTACACCTTC	CASSLAGTGRSYTF
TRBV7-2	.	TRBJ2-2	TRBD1	TGTGCCAGCAGCCGTCAGGTCAGGGGGCTCACCGGGGAGCTGTTTTTT	CASSRQVRGLTGELFF
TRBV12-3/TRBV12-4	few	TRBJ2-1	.	TGTGCCAGCAGTTTTCTAGCGAATAGCTCCTACAATGAGCAGTTCTTC	CASSFLANSSYNEQFF
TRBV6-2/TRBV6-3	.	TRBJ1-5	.	TGTGCCAGCAGTTACACGACCTTGGCAGGCTCTAGCAATCAGCCCCAGCATTTT	CASSYTTLAGSSNQPQHF
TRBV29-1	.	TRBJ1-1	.	TGCAGCGTTGAAGGGGGGCGAGTCACTGAAGCTTTCTTT	CSVEGGRVTEAFF
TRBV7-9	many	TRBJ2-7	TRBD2	TGTGCCAGCAGCTTAGGGACTAGCGGGAGGTACGAGCAGTACTTC	CASSLGTSGRYEQYF
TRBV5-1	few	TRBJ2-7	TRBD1	TGCGCCAGCAGCTTTCGTACCGGGACAGAAAACTACGAGCAGTACTTC	CASSFRTGTENYEQYF